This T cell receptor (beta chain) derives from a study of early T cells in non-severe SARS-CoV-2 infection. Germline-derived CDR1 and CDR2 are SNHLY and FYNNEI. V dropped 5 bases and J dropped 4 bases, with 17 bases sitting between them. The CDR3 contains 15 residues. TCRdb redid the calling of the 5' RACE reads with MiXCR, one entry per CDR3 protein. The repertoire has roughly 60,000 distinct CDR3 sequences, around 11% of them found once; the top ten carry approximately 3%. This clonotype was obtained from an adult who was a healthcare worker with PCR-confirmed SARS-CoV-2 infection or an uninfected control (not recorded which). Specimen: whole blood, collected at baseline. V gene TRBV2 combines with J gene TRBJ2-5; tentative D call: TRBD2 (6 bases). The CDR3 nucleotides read TGTGCCAGCAGTCGCCCGGGGCTAGCGACAGAGACCCAGTACTTC. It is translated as CASSRPGLATETQYF.